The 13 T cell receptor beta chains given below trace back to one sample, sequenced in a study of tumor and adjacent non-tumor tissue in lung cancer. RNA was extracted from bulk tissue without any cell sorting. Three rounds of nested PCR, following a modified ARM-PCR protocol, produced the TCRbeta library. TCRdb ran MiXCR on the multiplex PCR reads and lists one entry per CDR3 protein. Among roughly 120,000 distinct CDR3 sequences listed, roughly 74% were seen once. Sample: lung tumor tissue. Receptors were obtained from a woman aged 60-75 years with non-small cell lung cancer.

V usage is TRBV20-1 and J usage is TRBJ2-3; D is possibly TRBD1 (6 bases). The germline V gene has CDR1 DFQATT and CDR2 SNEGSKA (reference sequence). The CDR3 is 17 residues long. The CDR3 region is CNVRDQLVGASTDTQYF. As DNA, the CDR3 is TGCAATGTTAGAGATCAGCTAGTGGGGGCTTCCACAGATACGCAGTATTTT.

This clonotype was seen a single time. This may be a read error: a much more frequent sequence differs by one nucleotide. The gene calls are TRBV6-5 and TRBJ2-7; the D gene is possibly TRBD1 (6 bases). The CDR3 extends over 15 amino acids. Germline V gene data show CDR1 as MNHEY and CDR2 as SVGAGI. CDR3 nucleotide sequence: TGTGCCAGCAGGAGAAAGGATAGGACAGAGTACGAGCACTACTTC. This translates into CASRRKDRTEYEHYF.

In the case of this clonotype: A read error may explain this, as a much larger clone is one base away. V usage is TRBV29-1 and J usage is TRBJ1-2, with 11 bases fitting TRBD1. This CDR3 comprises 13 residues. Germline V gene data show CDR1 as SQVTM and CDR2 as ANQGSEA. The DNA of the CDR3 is TGCAGCTTTCCGGGACAGGGGGGTTATGACTACACCTTC. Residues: CSFPGQGGYDYTF. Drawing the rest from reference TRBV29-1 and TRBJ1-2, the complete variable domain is SAVISQKPSRDICQRGTSLTIQCQVDSQVTMMFWYRQQPGQSLTLIATANQGSEATYESGFVIDKFPISRPNLTFSTLTVSNMSPEDSSIYLCSFPGQGGYDYTFGSGTRLTVV.

CDR3 coding DNA: TGTGCCAGCAGGGTGGACAGCGGCAATTCACCCCTCCACTTT. This translates into CASRVDSGNSPLHF. This chain connects TRBV6-1 to TRBJ1-6; D perhaps matches TRBD1 (6 bases). CDR1 MNHNS and CDR2 SASEGT come from the germline V gene. The CDR3 length is 14 residues. V was cut by 6 bases and J by 7 bases, with 13 bases left in between.

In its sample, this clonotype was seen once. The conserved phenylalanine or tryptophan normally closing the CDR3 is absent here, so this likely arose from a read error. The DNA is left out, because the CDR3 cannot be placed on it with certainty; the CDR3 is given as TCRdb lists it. The CDR3 sequence is CSARQDLKTEAIV. This chain joins TRBV29-1 and TRBJ1-1; the D segment call TRBD1 is taken from the table without a DNA check. From germline, CDR1 is SQVTM and CDR2 ANQGSEA. The CDR3 has 13 residues if both end residues are counted.

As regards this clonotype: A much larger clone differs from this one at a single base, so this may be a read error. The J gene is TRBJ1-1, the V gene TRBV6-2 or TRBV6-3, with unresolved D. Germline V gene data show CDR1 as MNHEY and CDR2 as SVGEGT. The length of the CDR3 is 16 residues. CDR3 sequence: CANSYFRGPGNTEAFF. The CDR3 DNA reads TGTGCCAACAGTTACTTCCGCGGTCCAGGGAACACTGAAGCTTTCTTT.

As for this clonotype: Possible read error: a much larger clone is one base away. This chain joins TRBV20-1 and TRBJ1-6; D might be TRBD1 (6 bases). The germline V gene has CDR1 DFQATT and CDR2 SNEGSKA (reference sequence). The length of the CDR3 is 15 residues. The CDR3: CSAIHRLAGDSPLRF. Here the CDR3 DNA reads TGCAGTGCCATACACCGTTTGGCAGGGGATTCACCCCTCCGCTTT.

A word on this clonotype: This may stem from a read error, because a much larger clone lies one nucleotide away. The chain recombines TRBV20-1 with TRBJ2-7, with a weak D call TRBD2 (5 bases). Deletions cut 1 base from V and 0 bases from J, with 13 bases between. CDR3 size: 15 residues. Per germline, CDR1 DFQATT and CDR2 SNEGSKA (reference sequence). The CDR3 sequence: CSARGQEAFSYEQYF. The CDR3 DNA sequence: TGCAGTGCTAGAGGGCAGGAGGCGTTCTCCTACGAGCAGTACTTC.

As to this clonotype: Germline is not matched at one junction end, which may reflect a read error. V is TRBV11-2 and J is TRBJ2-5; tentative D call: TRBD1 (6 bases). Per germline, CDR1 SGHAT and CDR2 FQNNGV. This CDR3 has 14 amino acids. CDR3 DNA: TGTGCCATCAGTCAACAGGGCGGTCAAGAGGCCCAGTACTTC. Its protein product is CAISQQGGQEAQYF.

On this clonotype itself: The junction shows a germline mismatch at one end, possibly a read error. CDR3 bases: TGTACCAGCAGCTTAGGCTACAGGATCGATGAGCAGTTCTTC. Translation gives CTSSLGYRIDEQFF. J is TRBJ2-1 and V is TRBV11-2; TRBD1 might be the D (5 bases). Germline CDR1 reads SGHAT; CDR2 reads FQNNGV. There are 14 residues in the CDR3.

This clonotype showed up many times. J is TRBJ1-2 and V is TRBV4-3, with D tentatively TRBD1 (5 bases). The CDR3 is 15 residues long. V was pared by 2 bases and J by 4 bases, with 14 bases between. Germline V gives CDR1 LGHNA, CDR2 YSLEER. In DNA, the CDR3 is TGCGCCAGCAGCCAAACCCCGACAGCTCCCTATGGCTACACCTTC. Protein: CASSQTPTAPYGYTF.

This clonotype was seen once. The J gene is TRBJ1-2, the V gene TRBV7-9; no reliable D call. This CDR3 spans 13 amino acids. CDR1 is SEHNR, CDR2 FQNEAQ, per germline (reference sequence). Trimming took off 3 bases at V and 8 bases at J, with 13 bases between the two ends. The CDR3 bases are TGTGCCAGCAGCTTGGCCAGTGAGAACGGCTACACCTTC. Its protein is CASSLASENGYTF.

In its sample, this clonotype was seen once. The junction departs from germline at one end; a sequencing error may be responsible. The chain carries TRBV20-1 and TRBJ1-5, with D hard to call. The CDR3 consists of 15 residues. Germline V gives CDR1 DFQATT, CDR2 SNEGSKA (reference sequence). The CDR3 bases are TGCAGTGCTAGAGGACAATCTATCGGCATTCAGCCCCAGCAATTT. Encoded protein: CSARGQSIGIQPQQF.